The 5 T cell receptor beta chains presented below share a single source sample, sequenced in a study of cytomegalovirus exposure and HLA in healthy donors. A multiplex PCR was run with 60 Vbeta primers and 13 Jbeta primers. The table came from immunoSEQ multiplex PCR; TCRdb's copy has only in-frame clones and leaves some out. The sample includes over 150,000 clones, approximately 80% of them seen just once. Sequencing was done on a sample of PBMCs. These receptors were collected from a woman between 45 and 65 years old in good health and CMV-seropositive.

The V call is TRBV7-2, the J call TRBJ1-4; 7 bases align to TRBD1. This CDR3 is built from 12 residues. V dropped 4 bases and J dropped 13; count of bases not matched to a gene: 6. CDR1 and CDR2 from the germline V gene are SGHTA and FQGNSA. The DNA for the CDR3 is TGTGCCAGCAGCTCAACCGGACAGGCACTGTTTTTT. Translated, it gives CASSSTGQALFF.

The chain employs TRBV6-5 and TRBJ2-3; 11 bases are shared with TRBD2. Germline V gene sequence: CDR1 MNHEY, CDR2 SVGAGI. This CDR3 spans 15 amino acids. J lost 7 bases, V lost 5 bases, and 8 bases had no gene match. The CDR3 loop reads CASSVSGGAVYTQYF. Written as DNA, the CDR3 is TGTGCCAGCAGTGTTAGCGGGGGGGCCGTATATACGCAGTATTTT.

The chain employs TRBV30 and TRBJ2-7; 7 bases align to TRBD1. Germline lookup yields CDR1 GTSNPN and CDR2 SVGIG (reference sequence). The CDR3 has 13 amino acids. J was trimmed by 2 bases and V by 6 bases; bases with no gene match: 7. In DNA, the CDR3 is TGTGCCTGCCTAAAGACAGGGCCCTACGAGCAGTACTTC. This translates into CACLKTGPYEQYF.

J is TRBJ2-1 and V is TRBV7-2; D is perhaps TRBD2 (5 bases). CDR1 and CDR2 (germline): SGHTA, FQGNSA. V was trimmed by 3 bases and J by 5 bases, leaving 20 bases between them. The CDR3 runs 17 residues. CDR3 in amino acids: CASSLALLTGIHNEQFF. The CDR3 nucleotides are TGTGCCAGCAGCTTGGCCTTACTAACCGGGATCCACAATGAGCAGTTCTTC.

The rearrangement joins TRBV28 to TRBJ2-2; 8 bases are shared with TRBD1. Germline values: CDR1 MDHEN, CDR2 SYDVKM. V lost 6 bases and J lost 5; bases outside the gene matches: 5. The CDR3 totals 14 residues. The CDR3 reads CASSGDRRTGELFF. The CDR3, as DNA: TGTGCCAGCAGCGGGGACAGGCGGACCGGGGAGCTGTTTTTT.